This is a list of T cell receptor beta chains from one sample in a study of T cell responses to AZD1222 COVID-19 vaccine. Some clones are missing from TCRdb's copy, which holds only in-frame ones; the method was immunoSEQ multiplex PCR. The sample holds about 160,000 clones, around nine tenths seen once. The starting material was peripheral blood, obtained 28 days after the second AZD1222 dose. Source of these receptors: an adult who received the AZD1222 COVID-19 vaccine. The CDR3 runs from the conserved cysteine through the conserved F or W. A D gene is named only where the DNA matches it firmly. Clone size appears in some rows only: once, few, many, or a class for an expanded clone.

- TRBJ1-2 - TRBV7-2 CASSLDRLHYGYTF TGTGCCAGCAGCTTAGACCGGCTCCACTATGGCTACACCTTC
TRBD1 TRBJ2-1 - TRBV27 CASSFIGGASNEQFF TGTGCCAGCAGTTTCATAGGGGGCGCAAGCAATGAGCAGTTCTTC
TRBD1 TRBJ1-4 - TRBV19 CASSIRGQGFEKLFF TGTGCCAGTAGTATTAGGGGACAGGGGTTTGAAAAACTGTTTTTT
- TRBJ1-1 once TRBV9 CASSIIGAADTEAFF TGTGCCAGCAGCATCATCGGGGCAGCTGACACTGAAGCTTTCTTT
TRBD1 TRBJ1-1 - TRBV5-1 CASSLQGQENTEAFF TGCGCCAGCAGCTTACAGGGACAGGAGAACACTGAAGCTTTCTTT
- TRBJ2-1 - TRBV11-2 CASSLVPGDSSEQFF TGTGCCAGCAGCTTAGTGCCGGGGGACTCGTCTGAGCAGTTCTTC
- TRBJ1-1 - TRBV5-4 CASSFFERMNTEAFF TGTGCCAGCAGCTTTTTTGAACGCATGAACACTGAAGCTTTCTTT
TRBD1 TRBJ1-2 once TRBV7-9 CASSAGTGDYGYTF TGTGCCAGCAGCGCCGGGACAGGGGACTATGGCTACACCTTC
- TRBJ2-1 - TRBV5-5 CASSSTQAERYYNEQFF TGTGCCAGCAGTTCCACCCAAGCCGAAAGATACTACAATGAGCAGTTCTTC
- TRBJ1-2 - TRBV5-1 CASSWEGGAAGPHGYTF TGCGCCAGCAGCTGGGAAGGTGGGGCTGCAGGGCCTCATGGCTACACCTTC
- TRBJ2-1 - TRBV10-3 CAIRPSPNNEQFF TGTGCCATCAGGCCTAGCCCGAACAATGAGCAGTTCTTC
- TRBJ1-1 few TRBV7-9 CASSLGSGLEAFF TGTGCCAGCAGCTTGGGGTCGGGACTAGAAGCTTTCTTT
TRBD2 TRBJ2-5 - TRBV4-2 CASSQDTQGGPGGWTQYF TGTGCCAGCAGCCAAGATACCCAAGGAGGGCCGGGGGGTTGGACCCAGTACTTC
- TRBJ1-1 many TRBV19 CASRGPGTEAFF TGTGCCAGTAGGGGACCGGGCACTGAAGCTTTCTTT
- TRBJ1-1 - TRBV4-1 CASSQWVVNTEAFF TGCGCCAGCAGCCAATGGGTCGTGAACACTGAAGCTTTCTTT
TRBD2 TRBJ2-3 - TRBV27 CASTLLAGSLGTDTQYF TGTGCCAGCACCCTCCTAGCGGGCAGCTTAGGCACAGATACGCAGTATTTT
- TRBJ1-4 - TRBV5-8 CASSRRVANEKLFF TGTGCCAGCAGCAGAAGGGTGGCTAATGAAAAACTGTTTTTT
- TRBJ1-5 - TRBV2 CASGAGRNQPQHF TGTGCCAGCGGGGCAGGACGGAATCAGCCCCAGCATTTT
TRBD1 TRBJ1-1 - TRBV10-3 CAASDRETGTEAFF TGTGCCGCCTCAGACAGGGAAACAGGCACTGAAGCTTTCTTT
- TRBJ1-2 - TRBV12-3/TRBV12-4 CASSLEGFGYTF TGTGCCAGCAGTTTAGAGGGGTTTGGCTACACCTTC
- TRBJ1-6 - TRBV7-8 CASSLASRDSPLHF TGTGCCAGCAGCTTAGCTTCCCGTGATTCACCCCTCCACTTT
TRBD1 TRBJ1-2 - TRBV6-1 CASSGGGTGGARGYTF TGTGCCAGCAGTGGCGGTGGGACAGGGGGCGCACGAGGCTACACCTTC
- TRBJ2-3 - TRBV7-2 CASSLGFAGGLNTQYF TGTGCCAGCAGCTTAGGTTTCGCAGGGGGGTTAAATACGCAGTATTTT
- TRBJ1-2 once TRBV9 CASSSRTDKSYGYTF TGTGCCAGCAGCTCTCGGACAGACAAGAGCTATGGCTACACCTTC
- TRBJ2-5 - TRBV7-8 CASSHNPANGETQYF TGTGCCAGCAGCCACAACCCCGCAAATGGGGAGACCCAGTACTTC
- TRBJ2-7 - TRBV5-1 CASRVGDRYEQYF TGCGCCAGCAGAGTGGGGGACCGCTACGAGCAGTACTTC
- TRBJ1-1 - TRBV5-1 CASSSLGNTEAFF TGCGCCAGCAGCTCCCTTGGGAACACTGAAGCTTTCTTT
TRBD1 TRBJ2-2 - TRBV18 CASSGQENTGELFF TGTGCCAGCTCAGGACAGGAGAACACCGGGGAGCTGTTTTTT
- TRBJ1-1 - TRBV6-2/TRBV6-3 CASNPLRGYTSEAFF TGTGCCAGCAACCCCCTGAGGGGGTATACTTCTGAAGCTTTCTTT
- TRBJ2-2 once TRBV5-1 CASSLFSGDRSTGELFF TGCGCCAGCAGCTTGTTCTCGGGAGACCGATCTACCGGGGAGCTGTTTTTT
- TRBJ2-5 - TRBV6-2/TRBV6-3 CASSYRETQYF TGTGCCAGCAGTTACCGCGAGACCCAGTACTTC
- TRBJ1-4 - TRBV6-1 CASSDLGGKLFF TGTGCCAGCAGTGATTTGGGGGGAAAACTGTTTTTT
- TRBJ2-1 - TRBV6-5 CASIRDHYNEQFF TGTGCCAGTATTCGGGACCACTACAATGAGCAGTTCTTC
TRBD2 TRBJ2-1 - TRBV7-3 CASSLAGGPYNEQFF TGTGCCAGCAGCTTAGCGGGGGGGCCCTACAATGAGCAGTTCTTC
TRBD1 TRBJ2-1 - TRBV19 CASRLGGTGYNEQFF TGTGCGAGTAGACTAGGCGGGACAGGGTACAATGAGCAGTTCTTC
- TRBJ1-2 - TRBV7-8 CASSLDRVGGYTF TGTGCCAGCAGCTTAGACAGGGTTGGGGGCTACACCTTC
TRBD1 TRBJ2-1 - TRBV7-9 CASCEGQGVDNEQFF TGTGCCAGCTGTGAGGGGCAGGGGGTGGACAATGAGCAGTTCTTC
- TRBJ2-3 - TRBV3-1/TRBV3-2 CASSHRGIGDTQYF TGTGCCAGCAGCCATCGAGGGATTGGAGATACGCAGTATTTT
TRBD1 TRBJ2-5 once TRBV18 CASSQDRASETQYF TGTGCCAGCTCACAGGACAGGGCAAGTGAGACCCAGTACTTC
- TRBJ1-2 - TRBV5-1 CASSLGGTGSYGYTF TGCGCCAGCAGCTTGGGAGGTACAGGTTCCTATGGCTACACCTTC
TRBD2 TRBJ2-1 - TRBV7-2 CASSSWVGGRNNEQFF TGTGCCAGCAGCTCTTGGGTCGGGGGGAGGAACAATGAGCAGTTCTTC
- TRBJ1-3 once TRBV19 CASSIRADSGNTIYF TGTGCCAGTAGTATAAGGGCAGACTCTGGAAACACCATATATTTT
- TRBJ1-6 - TRBV3-1/TRBV3-2 CASSQDVGSRNSPLHF TGTGCCAGCAGCCAAGATGTCGGCTCGCGCAATTCACCCCTCCACTTT
- TRBJ2-7 - TRBV9 CATVLGYEQYF TGTGCCACCGTCCTAGGGTACGAGCAGTACTTC
TRBD1 TRBJ1-1 - TRBV30 CAWSPLDRGTEAFF TGTGCCTGGAGTCCCCTGGACAGGGGCACTGAAGCTTTCTTT
TRBD1 TRBJ1-6 - TRBV29-1 CSVGGQDNSPLHF TGCAGCGTTGGGGGACAGGATAATTCACCCCTCCACTTT
- TRBJ1-1 - TRBV7-9 CAIWGTEAFF TGTGCCATCTGGGGCACTGAAGCTTTCTTT
- TRBJ2-7 - TRBV7-2 CASSLAVSSYEQYF TGTGCCAGCAGCTTAGCAGTTAGCTCCTACGAGCAGTACTTC
- TRBJ1-5 - TRBV5-5 CASSLADSYQPQHF TGTGCCAGCAGCTTGGCCGACAGTTATCAGCCCCAGCATTTT
- TRBJ1-5 - TRBV4-1 CASSQDRPPRQPQHF TGCGCCAGCAGCCAAGACCGACCGCCGCGGCAGCCCCAGCATTTT
- TRBJ1-5 - TRBV6-1 CASSGGYSAGDNQPQHF TGTGCCAGCAGTGGGGGGTATTCCGCAGGGGATAATCAGCCCCAGCATTTT
TRBD1 TRBJ2-7 - TRBV19 CASSWGQGVSYEQYF TGTGCCAGTAGCTGGGGACAGGGGGTCTCCTACGAGCAGTACTTC
- TRBJ1-1 - TRBV6-5 CASSYKGIGPSTEAFF TGTGCCAGCAGTTACAAGGGGATCGGACCAAGCACTGAAGCTTTCTTT
TRBD1 TRBJ2-7 - TRBV6-5 CASRRTGRYSYEQYF TGTGCCAGCCGACGGACAGGCCGTTACTCCTACGAGCAGTACTTC
- TRBJ1-2 once TRBV6-2/TRBV6-3 CASTPPGNYGYTF TGTGCCAGCACCCCCCCGGGGAACTATGGCTACACCTTC
- TRBJ1-1 few TRBV7-9 CASSPGSMNTEAFF TGTGCCAGCAGTCCTGGTTCGATGAACACTGAAGCTTTCTTT